This T cell receptor (beta chain) appears in the sequencing data of a study of cytomegalovirus exposure and HLA in healthy donors. Study-level background: About 83 million unique TCRs from HLA-typed donors made up an early data release. Study-level findings and limits: Three chains linked to CMV were shown in vitro to be specific for CMV antigens. An apparent linkage of common viral pathogens to several of the most significant clusters emerged in a later analysis.

About this clone: Its antigen remains unknown.

V was pared by 3 bases and J by 1 base, with 9 bases between. There are 14 residues in the CDR3. Germline V CDR1 and CDR2: SGHTA, FQGNSA. Primers included in the PCR were 60 Vbeta and 13 Jbeta primers. Produced via immunoSEQ multiplex PCR; TCRdb's table is partial and in-frame only. The profile shows nearly 110,000 clones, over 75% of them singletons. Sequencing was performed on PBMCs. The J gene is TRBJ1-2, the V gene TRBV7-2; D perhaps matches TRBD1 (5 bases). The clonotype originates from a man aged 60 to 69 in good health and CMV-seronegative. The CDR3 DNA follows: TGTGCCAGCAGCTTCCTGACAGATAACTATGGCTACACCTTC. It specifies CASSFLTDNYGYTF.